This entry describes one T cell receptor beta chain. Its specificity is not known. At the DNA level, this CDR3 is encoded by other sequences in the same sample as well. Germline CDR1 reads MGHDK; CDR2 reads SYGVNS. Trimming cost V 4 bases and J 4 bases, with 8 bases left between them. The CDR3 is 12 residues long. Naive CD8 cells lacked CD45RO and underwent positive selection for CCR7, leaving out terminally differentiated effector memory CD45RA+ cells. This entry comes from a study of shared clonotypes between healthy human individuals. Study summary: Donor ages ranged 18 to 49 years: a couple of women, a few men. Study-level results: Clonotype sharing among the donors was expected to vary with sequencing depth.

Deep-level assay runs were performed. Assay used: immunoSEQ multiplex PCR; TCRdb lists only in-frame clones, some missing. Altogether some 2.1 million clones are present, about 95% being singletons, with the ten largest covering roughly 1%. Sequencing input: naive CD8+ T cells sorted from blood. This clonotype was obtained from a man between 18 and 35 years old in good health. The chain carries TRBV25-1 and TRBJ2-7; D is perhaps TRBD1 (6 bases). This CDR3 reads CASSGQGYEQYF. As DNA, the CDR3 is TGTGCCAGCAGTGGTCAGGGGTACGAGCAGTACTTC.